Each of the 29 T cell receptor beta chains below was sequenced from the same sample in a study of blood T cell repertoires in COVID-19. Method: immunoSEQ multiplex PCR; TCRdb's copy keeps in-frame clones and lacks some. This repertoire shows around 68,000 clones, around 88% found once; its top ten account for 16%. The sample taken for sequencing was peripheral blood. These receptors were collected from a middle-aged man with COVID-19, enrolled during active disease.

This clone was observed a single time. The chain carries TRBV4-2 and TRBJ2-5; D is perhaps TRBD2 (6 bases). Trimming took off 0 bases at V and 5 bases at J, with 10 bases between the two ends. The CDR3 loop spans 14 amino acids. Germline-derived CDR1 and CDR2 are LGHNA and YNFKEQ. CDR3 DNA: TGTGCCAGCAGCCAAGATGGCCGGGGGGAGACCCAGTACTTC. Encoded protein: CASSQDGRGETQYF.

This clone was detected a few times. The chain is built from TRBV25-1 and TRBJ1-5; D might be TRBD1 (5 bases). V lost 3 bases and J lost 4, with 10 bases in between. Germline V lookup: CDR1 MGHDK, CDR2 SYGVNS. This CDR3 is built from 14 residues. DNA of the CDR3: TGTGCCAGCAGTGAGGTAGGGGCTAATCAGCCCCAGCATTTT. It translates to CASSEVGANQPQHF.

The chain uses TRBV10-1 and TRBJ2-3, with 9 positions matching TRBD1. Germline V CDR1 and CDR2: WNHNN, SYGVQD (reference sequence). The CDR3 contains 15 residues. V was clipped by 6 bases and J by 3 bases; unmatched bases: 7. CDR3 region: CASSGGGQGTDTQYF. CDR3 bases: TGCGCCAGCAGCGGAGGGGGACAGGGAACAGATACGCAGTATTTT.

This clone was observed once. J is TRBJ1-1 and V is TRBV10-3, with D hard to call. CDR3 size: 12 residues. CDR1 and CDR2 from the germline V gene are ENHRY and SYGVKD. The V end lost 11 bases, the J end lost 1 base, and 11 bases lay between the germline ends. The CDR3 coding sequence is TGTGCCGCCGATTCGGGGAACACTGAAGCTTTCTTT. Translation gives CAADSGNTEAFF.

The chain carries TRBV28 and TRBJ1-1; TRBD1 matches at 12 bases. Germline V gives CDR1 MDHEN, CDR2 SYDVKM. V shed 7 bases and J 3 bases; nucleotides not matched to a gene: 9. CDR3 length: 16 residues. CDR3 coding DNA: TGTGCCAGCACCCGGGACAGGGGGCAGGGGGACACTGAAGCTTTCTTT. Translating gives CASTRDRGQGDTEAFF.

CDR3 coding DNA: TGCAGCGTTGCCCGAGTAGGGGACACAAACATTCAGTACTTC. Protein product: CSVARVGDTNIQYF. The V gene is TRBV29-1, the J gene TRBJ2-4; TRBD1 might be the D (6 bases). The germline V and J ends were trimmed by 4 bases and 6 bases, with 16 bases remaining between them. CDR1 SQVTM and CDR2 ANQGSEA come from the germline V gene. CDR3 length: 14 residues.

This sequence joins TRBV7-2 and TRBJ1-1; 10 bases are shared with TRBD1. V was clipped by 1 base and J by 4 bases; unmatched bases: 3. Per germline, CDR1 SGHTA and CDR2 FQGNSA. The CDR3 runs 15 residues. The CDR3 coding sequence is TGTGCCAGCAGCTTAGGAGGACAGGGGGGCACTGAAGCTTTCTTT. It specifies CASSLGGQGGTEAFF.

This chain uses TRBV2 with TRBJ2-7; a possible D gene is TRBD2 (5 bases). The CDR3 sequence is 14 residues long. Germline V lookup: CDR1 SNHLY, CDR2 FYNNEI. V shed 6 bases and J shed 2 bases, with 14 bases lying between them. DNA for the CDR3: TGTGCCAGCAGGGAGGACGGCCCTGCCTACGAGCAGTACTTC. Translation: CASREDGPAYEQYF.

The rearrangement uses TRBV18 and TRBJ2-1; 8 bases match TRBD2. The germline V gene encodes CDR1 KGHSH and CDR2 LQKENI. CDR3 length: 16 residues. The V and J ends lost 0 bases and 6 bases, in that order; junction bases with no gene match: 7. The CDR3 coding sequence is TGTGCCAGCTCACCACCGAGCGGGGGAAGAGTCAATGAGCAGTTCTTC. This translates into CASSPPSGGRVNEQFF.

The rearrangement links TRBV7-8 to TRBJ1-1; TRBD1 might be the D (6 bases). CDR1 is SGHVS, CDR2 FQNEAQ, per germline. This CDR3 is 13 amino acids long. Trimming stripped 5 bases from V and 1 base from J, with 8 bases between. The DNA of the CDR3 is TGTGCCAGCAGCCAGGGACAGAACACTGAAGCTTTCTTT. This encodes CASSQGQNTEAFF.

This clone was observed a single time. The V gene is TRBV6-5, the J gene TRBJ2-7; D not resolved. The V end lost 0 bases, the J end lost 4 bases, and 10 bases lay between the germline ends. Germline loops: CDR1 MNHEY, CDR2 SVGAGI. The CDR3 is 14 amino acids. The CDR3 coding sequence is TGTGCCAGCAGTTACTCGATGGGCCCATACGAGCAGTACTTC. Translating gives CASSYSMGPYEQYF.

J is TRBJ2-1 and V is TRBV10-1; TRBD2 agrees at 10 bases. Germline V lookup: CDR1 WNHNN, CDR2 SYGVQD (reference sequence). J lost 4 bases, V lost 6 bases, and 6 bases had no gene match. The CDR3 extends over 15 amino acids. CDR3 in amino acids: CASSITSGAYNEQFF. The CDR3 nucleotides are TGCGCCAGCAGCATAACTAGCGGGGCTTACAATGAGCAGTTCTTC.

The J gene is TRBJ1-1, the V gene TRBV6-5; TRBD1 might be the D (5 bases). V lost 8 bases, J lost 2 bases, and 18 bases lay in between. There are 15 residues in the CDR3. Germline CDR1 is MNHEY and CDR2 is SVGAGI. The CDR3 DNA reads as TGTGCCAGCGCGACTAGACAGCGTGGAAACACTGAAGCTTTCTTT. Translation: CASATRQRGNTEAFF.

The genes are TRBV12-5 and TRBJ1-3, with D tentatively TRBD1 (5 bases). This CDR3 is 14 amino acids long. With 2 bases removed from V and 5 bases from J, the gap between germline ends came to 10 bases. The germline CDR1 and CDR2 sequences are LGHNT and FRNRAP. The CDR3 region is CASGLTQGRNTIYF. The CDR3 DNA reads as TGTGCTAGTGGTTTGACTCAGGGTAGAAACACCATATATTTT.

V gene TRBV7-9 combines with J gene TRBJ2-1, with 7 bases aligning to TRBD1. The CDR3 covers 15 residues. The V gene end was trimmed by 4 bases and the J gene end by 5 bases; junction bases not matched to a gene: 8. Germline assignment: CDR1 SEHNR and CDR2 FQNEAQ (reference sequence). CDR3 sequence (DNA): TGTGCCAGCAGCTCCTCTACGGGACAGAACAATGAGCAGTTCTTC. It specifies CASSSSTGQNNEQFF.

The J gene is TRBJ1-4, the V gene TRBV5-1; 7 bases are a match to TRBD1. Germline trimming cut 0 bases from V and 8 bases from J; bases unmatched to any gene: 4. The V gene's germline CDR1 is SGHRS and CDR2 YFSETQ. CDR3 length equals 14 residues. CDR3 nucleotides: TGCGCCAGCAGCTTGGAGGGGGCGGAAGAAAAACTGTTTTTT. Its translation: CASSLEGAEEKLFF.

The CDR3: CASRSTGRNEQFF. CDR3 bases: TGTGCCAGTAGGTCGACAGGCCGCAATGAGCAGTTCTTC. V is TRBV19 and J is TRBJ2-1, with D perhaps matching TRBD1 (6 bases). The CDR3 sequence is 13 residues long. Germline V gene data show CDR1 as LNHDA and CDR2 as SQIVND (reference sequence). Trimming left V 6 bases short and J 6 bases short, with 12 bases between.

In nucleotides, the CDR3 is TGTGCCACCACGGACAGGGCGTCCACCGGGGAGCTGTTTTTT. It is translated as CATTDRASTGELFF. This chain joins TRBV19 and TRBJ2-2, with 8 bases identical to TRBD1. CDR3 size: 14 residues. CDR1 is LNHDA, CDR2 SQIVND, per germline (reference sequence). J gave up 4 bases and V 10 bases, and 8 bases lay outside the gene matches.

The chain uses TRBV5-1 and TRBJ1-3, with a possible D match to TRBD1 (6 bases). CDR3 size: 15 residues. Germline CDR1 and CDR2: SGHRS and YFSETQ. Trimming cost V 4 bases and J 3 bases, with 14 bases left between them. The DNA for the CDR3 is TGCGCCAGCAGCCCCCTGGGACATGGTGGAAACACCATATATTTT. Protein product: CASSPLGHGGNTIYF. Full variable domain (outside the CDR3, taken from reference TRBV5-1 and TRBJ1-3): KAGVTQTPRYLIKTRGQQVTLSCSPISGHRSVSWYQQTPGQGLQFLFEYFSETQRNKGNFPGRFSGRQFSNSRSEMNVSTLELGDSALYLCASSPLGHGGNTIYFGEGSWLTVV.

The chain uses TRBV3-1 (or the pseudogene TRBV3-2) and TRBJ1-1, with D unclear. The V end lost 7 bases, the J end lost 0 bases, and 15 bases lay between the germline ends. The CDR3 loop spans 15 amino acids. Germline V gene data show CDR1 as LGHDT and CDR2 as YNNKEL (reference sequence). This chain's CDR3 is CASKSHREMNTEAFF. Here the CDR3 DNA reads TGTGCCAGCAAGTCGCACCGGGAAATGAACACTGAAGCTTTCTTT.

This CDR3 is CASSFPGQGTGELFF. The CDR3 nucleotides read TGTGCCAGCAGCTTTCCGGGACAGGGGACCGGGGAGCTGTTTTTT. The rearrangement links TRBV7-6 to TRBJ2-2; 10 bases align to TRBD1. The germline V gene encodes CDR1 SGHVS and CDR2 FNYEAQ. After removal of 3 bases from V and 5 bases from J, the junction contained 3 bases not matched to a gene. This CDR3 spans 15 amino acids.

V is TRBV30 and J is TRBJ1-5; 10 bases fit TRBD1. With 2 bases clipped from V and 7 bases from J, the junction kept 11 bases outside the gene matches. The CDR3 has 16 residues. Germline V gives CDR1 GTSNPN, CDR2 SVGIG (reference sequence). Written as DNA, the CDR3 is TGTGCCTGGAGTAGCTGGACAGGGGGTGCGATACAGCCCCAGCATTTT. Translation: CAWSSWTGGAIQPQHF. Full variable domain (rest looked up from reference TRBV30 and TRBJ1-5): SQTIHQWPATLVQPVGSPLSLECTVEGTSNPNLYWYRQAAGRGLQLLFYSVGIGQISSEVPQNLSASRPQDRQFILSSKKLLLSDSGFYLCAWSSWTGGAIQPQHFGDGTRLSIL.

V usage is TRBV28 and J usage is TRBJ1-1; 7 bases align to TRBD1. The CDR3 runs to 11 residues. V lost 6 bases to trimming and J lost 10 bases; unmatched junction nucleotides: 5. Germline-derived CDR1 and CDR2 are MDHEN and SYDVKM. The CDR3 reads CASRVDRVAFF. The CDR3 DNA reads TGTGCCAGCAGGGTCGACAGGGTAGCTTTCTTT. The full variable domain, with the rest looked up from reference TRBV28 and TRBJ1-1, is DVKVTQSSRYLVKRTGEKVFLECVQDMDHENMFWYRQDPGLGLRLIYFSYDVKMKEKGDIPEGYSVSREKKERFSLILESASTNQTSMYLCASRVDRVAFFGQGTRLTVV.

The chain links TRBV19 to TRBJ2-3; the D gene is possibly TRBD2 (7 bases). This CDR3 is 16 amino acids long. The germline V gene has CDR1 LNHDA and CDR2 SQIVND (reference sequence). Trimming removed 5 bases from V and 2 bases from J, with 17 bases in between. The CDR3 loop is CASSQMGGGPTDTQYF. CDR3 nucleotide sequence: TGTGCCAGTAGTCAGATGGGGGGGGGCCCCACAGATACGCAGTATTTT.

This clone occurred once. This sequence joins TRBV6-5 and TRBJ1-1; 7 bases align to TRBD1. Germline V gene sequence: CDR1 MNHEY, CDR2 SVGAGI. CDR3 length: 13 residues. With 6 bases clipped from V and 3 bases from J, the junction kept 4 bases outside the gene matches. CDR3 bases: TGTGCCAGCAGCCGTGACAGGGACACTGAAGCTTTCTTT. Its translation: CASSRDRDTEAFF.

This CDR3 is CASSAGWGRLLAGGQFF. The DNA for the CDR3 is TGTGCCAGCAGCGCGGGTTGGGGGCGCTTGCTAGCGGGGGGCCAGTTCTTC. This chain links TRBV5-6 with TRBJ2-1, with 11 bases identical to TRBD2. This CDR3 is built from 17 residues. V shed 4 bases, J shed 13 bases, and the junction held 19 bases outside the gene matches. From germline, CDR1 is SGHDT and CDR2 YYEEEE.

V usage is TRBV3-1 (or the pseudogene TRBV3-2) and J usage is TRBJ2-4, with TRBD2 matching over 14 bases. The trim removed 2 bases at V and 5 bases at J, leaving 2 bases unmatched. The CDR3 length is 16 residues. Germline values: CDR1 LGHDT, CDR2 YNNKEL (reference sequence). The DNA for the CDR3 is TGTGCCAGCAGCCAACGACTAGCGGGGGGGGAAAACATTCAGTACTTC. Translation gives CASSQRLAGGENIQYF.

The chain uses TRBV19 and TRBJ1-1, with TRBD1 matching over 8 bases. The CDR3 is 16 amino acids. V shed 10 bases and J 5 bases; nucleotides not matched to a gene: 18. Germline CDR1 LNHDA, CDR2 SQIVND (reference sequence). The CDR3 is CATRRDQGAVGTEAFF. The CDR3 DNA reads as TGTGCCACCCGGCGGGATCAGGGGGCGGTGGGTACTGAAGCTTTCTTT.

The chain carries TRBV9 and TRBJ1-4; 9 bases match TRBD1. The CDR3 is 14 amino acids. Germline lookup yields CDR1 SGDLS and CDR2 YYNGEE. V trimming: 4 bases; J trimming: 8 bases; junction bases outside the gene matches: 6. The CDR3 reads CASSTGQGYEKLFF. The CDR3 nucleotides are TGTGCCAGCAGCACGGGACAGGGATACGAAAAACTGTTTTTT.